A single sample is the source of the 8 T cell receptor beta chains below, sequenced in a study of OX40 agonist ivuxolimab in advanced cancers. Method: immunoSEQ multiplex PCR; TCRdb's copy keeps in-frame clones and lacks some. This table holds about 84,000 clones, over 85% found once. The source was CD4+ or CD8+ T cells sorted from blood, collected in a trial of the OX40 agonist ivuxolimab. These receptors all come from an adult with an advanced solid tumor such as melanoma, head and neck, liver or kidney cancer.

The table lists this clone with a count of one. The CDR3 DNA reads as TGTGCCAGCAGCTTGGGTGTTAATGGGGCCAAAAACATTCAGTACTTC. It yields the protein CASSLGVNGAKNIQYF. V is TRBV5-8 and J is TRBJ2-4; D unresolved. CDR1 is SGHTS, CDR2 YDEGEE, per germline. Trimming removed 0 bases from V and 1 base from J, with 11 bases in between. The CDR3 runs to 16 residues. Looking up the rest from reference TRBV5-8 and TRBJ2-4 gives the full variable domain: EAGVTQSPTHLIKTRGQQATLRCSPISGHTSVYWYQQALGLGLQFLLWYDEGEERNRGNFPPRFSGRQFPNYSSELNVNALELEDSALYLCASSLGVNGAKNIQYFGAGTRLSVL.

Concerning this clone: A junction boundary mismatches the germline segment, possibly from a read error. The V gene is TRBV2, the J gene TRBJ2-4; TRBD1 agrees at 7 bases. The CDR3 extends over 14 amino acids. The germline V gene has CDR1 SNHLY and CDR2 FYNNEI. This CDR3 is CASREDRARNIQYF. DNA for the CDR3: TGTGCCAGCAGGGAAGACAGGGCAAGAAACATTCAGTACTTC.

The genes are TRBV6-1 and TRBJ2-3; D remains unclear. Germline-derived CDR1 and CDR2 are MNHNS and SASEGT. Trimming shortened V by 5 bases and J by 6 bases, and 9 bases separated the two germline ends. The CDR3 totals 12 residues. This CDR3 is CASSYNVDTQYF. The CDR3 DNA is TGTGCCAGCAGTTATAATGTGGATACGCAGTATTTT.

The chain is built from TRBV2 and TRBJ2-3, with TRBD2 matching 10 bases. CDR1 SNHLY and CDR2 FYNNEI come from the germline V gene. CDR3 length equals 19 residues. With 6 bases clipped from V and 0 bases from J, the junction kept 15 bases outside the gene matches. In DNA, the CDR3 is TGTGCCAGCAGGAAATGGGGACTAGCGAGAGCTTCTAGCACAGATACGCAGTATTTT. Its protein product is CASRKWGLARASSTDTQYF.

The J gene is TRBJ2-3, the V gene TRBV7-9; D may be TRBD1 (6 bases). The ends were cut back, 2 bases at V and 11 bases at J, with 8 bases in the middle. Germline V gives CDR1 SEHNR, CDR2 FQNEAQ (reference sequence). This CDR3 region has 11 residues. This CDR3 reads CASSLQGQQYF. The DNA of the CDR3 is TGTGCCAGCAGCTTACAGGGACAGCAGTATTTT.

The J gene is TRBJ2-7, the V gene TRBV30; D not resolved. Between the trimmed V and J ends, which lost 2 bases and 3 bases, there was a span of 11 bases. The CDR3 covers 13 residues. CDR1 is GTSNPN and CDR2 is SVGIG in the germline V gene (reference sequence). The CDR3 here is CAWSPRRGYEQYF. Written as DNA, the CDR3 is TGTGCCTGGAGTCCTAGACGAGGCTACGAGCAGTACTTC.

V gene TRBV7-9 combines with J gene TRBJ2-1; the match to TRBD2 covers 12 bases. Trimming removed 6 bases from V and 8 bases from J; junction bases left unmatched: 2. The CDR3 is made up of 13 amino acids. Germline CDR1 and CDR2: SEHNR and FQNEAQ (reference sequence). This CDR3 reads CASRTSGGDEQFF. DNA for the CDR3: TGTGCCAGCAGGACTAGCGGGGGCGATGAGCAGTTCTTC.

V is TRBV6-1 and J is TRBJ2-7, with unresolved D. CDR3 length: 12 amino acids. Germline V CDR1 and CDR2: MNHNS, SASEGT. The CDR3 nucleotides read TGTGCTATAGTACGGAGCTCCTACGAGCAGTACTTC. This encodes CAIVRSSYEQYF.